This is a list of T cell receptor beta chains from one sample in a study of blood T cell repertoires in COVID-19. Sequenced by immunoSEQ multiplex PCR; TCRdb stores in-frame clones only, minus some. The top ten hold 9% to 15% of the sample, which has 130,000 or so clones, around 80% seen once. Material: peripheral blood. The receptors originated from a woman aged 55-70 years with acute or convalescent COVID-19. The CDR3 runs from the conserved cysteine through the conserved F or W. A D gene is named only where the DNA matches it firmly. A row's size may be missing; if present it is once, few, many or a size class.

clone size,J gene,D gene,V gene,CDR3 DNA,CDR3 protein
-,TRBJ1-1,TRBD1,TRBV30,TGTGCCTGGAGTTGGGGACAGGGTAGCGCTGAAGCTTTCTTT,CAWSWGQGSAEAFF
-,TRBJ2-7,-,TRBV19,TGTGCCAGTAGTATGACAGGTCTTTCTTACGAGCAGTACTTC,CASSMTGLSYEQYF
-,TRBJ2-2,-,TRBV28,TGTGCCAGCAGTAAGAGGGGGTCCACCGGGGAGCTGTTTTTT,CASSKRGSTGELFF
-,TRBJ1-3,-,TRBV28,TGTGCCAGCAGTTTAAAACCGACAACTGGAAACACCATATATTTT,CASSLKPTTGNTIYF
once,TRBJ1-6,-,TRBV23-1,TGCGCCAGCAGTCAACCGATCCACCCTTCAGAAAGAGGGAATAATTCACCCCTCCACTTT,CASSQPIHPSERGNNSPLHF
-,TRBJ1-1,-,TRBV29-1,TGCAGCGTTGAAGGGGGGGTGAACACTGAAGCTTTCTTT,CSVEGGVNTEAFF
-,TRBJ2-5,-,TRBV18,TGTGCCAGCTCACCTCCGACAGGAAGGGAGACCCAGTACTTC,CASSPPTGRETQYF
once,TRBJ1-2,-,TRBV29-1,TGCAGCGTTGACTCGGGTAACTATGGCTACACCTTC,CSVDSGNYGYTF
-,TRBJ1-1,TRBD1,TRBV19,TGTGCCAGTAGTAGCGCGGGACAGGGCCCTCATGAAGCTTTCTTT,CASSSAGQGPHEAFF
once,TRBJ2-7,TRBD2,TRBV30,TGTGCCTGGAGTCTCCAATCCTACGTCCCGGGAGGCTCCTACGAGCAGTACTTC,CAWSLQSYVPGGSYEQYF
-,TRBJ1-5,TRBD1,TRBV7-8,TGTGCCAGCCAGCCGGGGACAGGGCTGAATCAGCCCCAGCATTTT,CASQPGTGLNQPQHF
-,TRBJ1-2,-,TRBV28,TGTGCCAGCAGTTGGGCAGGGGTCTATGGCTACACCTTC,CASSWAGVYGYTF
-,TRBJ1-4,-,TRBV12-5,TGTGCTAGTGGTTTGGCGGTAGGAGGCCCAAGTGAAAAACTGTTTTTT,CASGLAVGGPSEKLFF
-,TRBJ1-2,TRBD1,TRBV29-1,TGCAGCGTTTTGGACAGGGTTGTGGACGGCTACACCTTC,CSVLDRVVDGYTF
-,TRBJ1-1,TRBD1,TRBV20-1,TGCAGTGCTAGTTACTCTACCGGGACAGTAATGAACACTGAAGCTTTCTTT,CSASYSTGTVMNTEAFF
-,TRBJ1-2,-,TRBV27,TGTGCCAGCAGTTTTTCCGGGGGGCTAGGTAACTATGGCTACACCTTC,CASSFSGGLGNYGYTF
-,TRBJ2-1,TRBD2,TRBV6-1,TGTGCCAGCAGTGAAGTAGCTGGCGGGGGACGCTATAAGTTTTCTTACAATGAGCAGTTCTTC,CASSEVAGGGRYKFSYNEQFF
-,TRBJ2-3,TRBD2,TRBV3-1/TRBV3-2,TGTGCCAGCAGGTCGGGGAGCGGGGCCACAGATACGCAGTATTTT,CASRSGSGATDTQYF
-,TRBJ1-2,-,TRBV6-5,TGTGCCAGCAGTTACTCGAAGGCGGGAGCTAACTATGGCTACACCTTC,CASSYSKAGANYGYTF
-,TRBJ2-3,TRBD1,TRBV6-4,TGTGCCAGTACCTCGGGACAGGGGACCGGAGAGCAGTATTTT,CASTSGQGTGEQYF
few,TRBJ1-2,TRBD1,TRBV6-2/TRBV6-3,TGTGCCAGCAGTTACGGGACAGGGGGCCGGGGCTACACCTTC,CASSYGTGGRGYTF
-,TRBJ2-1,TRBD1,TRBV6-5,TGTGCCAGCAGGACAGGGATCTCCTACAATGAGCAGTTCTTC,CASRTGISYNEQFF
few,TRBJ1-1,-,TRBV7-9,TGTGCCAGCAGACTTGAGAAGACTGAAGCTTTCTTT,CASRLEKTEAFF
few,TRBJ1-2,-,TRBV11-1,TGTGCCAGCAGCCCAGAAGGCACAGGGAGTGGCTACACCTTC,CASSPEGTGSGYTF
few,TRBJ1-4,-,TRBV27,TGTGCCAGCAGTTCCGGGACACCTTTAAGACTGTTTTTT,CASSSGTPLRLFF
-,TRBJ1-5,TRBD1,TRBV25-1,TGTGCCAGCAGTGAACGGACAGGGAGTGGAAATCAGCCCCAGCATTTT,CASSERTGSGNQPQHF
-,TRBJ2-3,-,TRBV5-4,TGTGCCAGCAGCCCGGGACTCCTACCAACAGATACGCAGTATTTT,CASSPGLLPTDTQYF
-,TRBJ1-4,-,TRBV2,TGTGCCAGCAGCGCTTACAGAACTAATGAAAAACTGTTTTTT,CASSAYRTNEKLFF
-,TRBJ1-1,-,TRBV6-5,TGTGCCAGCAAACGAGATCCGGGGGAGGTAGCTTTCTTT,CASKRDPGEVAFF
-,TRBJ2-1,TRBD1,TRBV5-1,TGCGCCAGCAAGGGGGGACAGGGATTTAACAATGAGCAGTTCTTC,CASKGGQGFNNEQFF
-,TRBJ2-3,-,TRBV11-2,TGTGCCAGCAGCCCGACGGGGGATACGCAGTATTTT,CASSPTGDTQYF
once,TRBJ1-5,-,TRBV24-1,TGTGCCACCTCTCCAGGTGACAGGCAGCACCAGCCCCAGCATTTT,CATSPGDRQHQPQHF
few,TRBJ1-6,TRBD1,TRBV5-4,TGTGCCAGCAGCCCCGGGACAGGGGAATATTCACCCCTCCACTTT,CASSPGTGEYSPLHF
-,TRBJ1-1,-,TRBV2,TGTGCCAGCAGTAAACAGGGTCTGAACACTGAAGCTTTCTTT,CASSKQGLNTEAFF
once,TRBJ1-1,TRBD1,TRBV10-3,TGTGCCATCACGGGACAGCTAAACACTGAAGCTTTCTTT,CAITGQLNTEAFF
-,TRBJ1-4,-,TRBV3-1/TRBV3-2,TGTGCCAGCAGCCAATCGGGTTCTGAAAAACTGTTTTTT,CASSQSGSEKLFF
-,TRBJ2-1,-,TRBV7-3,TGTGCCAGCAGCTACGGCGGGGATGAGCAGTTCTTC,CASSYGGDEQFF
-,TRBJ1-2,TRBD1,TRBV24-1,TGTGCCACCAGTGATGGACAGGGATGGGGTGGCTACACCTTC,CATSDGQGWGGYTF
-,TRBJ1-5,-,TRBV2,TGTGCCAGCAGTGAAAGTCAGGATGGGGGGAGAAGGCCCCAGCATTTT,CASSESQDGGRRPQHF
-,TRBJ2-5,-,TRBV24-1,TGTGCCACCAGTGCCGAACTAGCCTGTGAGACCCAGTACTTC,CATSAELACETQYF
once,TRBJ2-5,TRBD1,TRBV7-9,TGTGCCAGCAGCTTTATACAGGGGTTGGAGACCCAGTACTTC,CASSFIQGLETQYF
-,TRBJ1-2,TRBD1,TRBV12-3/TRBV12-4,TGTGCCAGCAGCCCGACAGGGGATGGCTACACCTTC,CASSPTGDGYTF
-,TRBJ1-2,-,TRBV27,TGTGCCAGCAGTCCTAGGACAGTAAGGCATGGCTACACCTTC,CASSPRTVRHGYTF
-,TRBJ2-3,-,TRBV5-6,TGTGCCAGCAGCTTTGACACCTATCTCTTCACAGATACGCAGTATTTT,CASSFDTYLFTDTQYF
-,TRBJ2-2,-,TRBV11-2,TGTGCCAGCAGCTTAGTCAACGGGGAGCTGTTTTTT,CASSLVNGELFF
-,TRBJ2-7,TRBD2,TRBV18,TGTGCCAGCTCACCCAGAGGGACTAGCGGGGACGAGCAGTACTTC,CASSPRGTSGDEQYF
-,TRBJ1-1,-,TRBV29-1,TGCAGCGTTGACCGGAACACTGAAGCTTTCTTT,CSVDRNTEAFF
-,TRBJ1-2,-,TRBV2,TGTGCCAGCACCCAGGGTTACGGGGGCTACACCTTC,CASTQGYGGYTF
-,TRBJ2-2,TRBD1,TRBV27,TGTGCCAGCAGACGACAGGGTGGCACCGGGGAGCTGTTTTTT,CASRRQGGTGELFF
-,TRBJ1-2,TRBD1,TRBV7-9,TGTGCCAGCAGCTGGGACAGTGGGGACTATGGCTACACCTTC,CASSWDSGDYGYTF
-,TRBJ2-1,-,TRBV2,TGTGCCAGCGGTAGAAAATACAATGAGCAGTTCTTC,CASGRKYNEQFF
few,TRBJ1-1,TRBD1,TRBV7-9,TGTGCCAGCAGCTTCCGGGGGACAGGGCTGACTGAAGCTTTCTTT,CASSFRGTGLTEAFF
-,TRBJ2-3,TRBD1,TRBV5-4,TGTGCCAGCAGCCCATTGGCAGGGGGAGTCCCCGGTACGCAGTATTTT,CASSPLAGGVPGTQYF
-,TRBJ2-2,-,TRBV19,TGTGCCAGTAGCATTTTAGCACAGGGAACCGGGGAGCTGTTTTTT,CASSILAQGTGELFF
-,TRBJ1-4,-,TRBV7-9,TGTGCCAGCAGCCCGGGAGGTTCGGGGGCCGAAAAACTGTTTTTT,CASSPGGSGAEKLFF
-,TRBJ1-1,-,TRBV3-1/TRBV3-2,TGTGCCAGCAGCCAAGCTCCTACCGGGGGTGGTGAAGCTTTCTTT,CASSQAPTGGGEAFF
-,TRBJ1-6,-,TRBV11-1,TGTGCCAGCAGCTTTCCAGGGTTGAATTCACCCCTCCACTTT,CASSFPGLNSPLHF
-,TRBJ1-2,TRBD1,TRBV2,TGTGCCAGCATACCCTGGACAGGGCGTGGGTCTGACTATGGCTACACCTTC,CASIPWTGRGSDYGYTF
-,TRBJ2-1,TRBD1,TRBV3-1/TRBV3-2,TGTGCCAGCAGCCAGTCTATGGGGACAGCCTACAATGAGCAGTTCTTC,CASSQSMGTAYNEQFF
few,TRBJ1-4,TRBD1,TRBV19,TGTGCCAGTAGACAGGGGAACGAAAAACTGTTTTTT,CASRQGNEKLFF